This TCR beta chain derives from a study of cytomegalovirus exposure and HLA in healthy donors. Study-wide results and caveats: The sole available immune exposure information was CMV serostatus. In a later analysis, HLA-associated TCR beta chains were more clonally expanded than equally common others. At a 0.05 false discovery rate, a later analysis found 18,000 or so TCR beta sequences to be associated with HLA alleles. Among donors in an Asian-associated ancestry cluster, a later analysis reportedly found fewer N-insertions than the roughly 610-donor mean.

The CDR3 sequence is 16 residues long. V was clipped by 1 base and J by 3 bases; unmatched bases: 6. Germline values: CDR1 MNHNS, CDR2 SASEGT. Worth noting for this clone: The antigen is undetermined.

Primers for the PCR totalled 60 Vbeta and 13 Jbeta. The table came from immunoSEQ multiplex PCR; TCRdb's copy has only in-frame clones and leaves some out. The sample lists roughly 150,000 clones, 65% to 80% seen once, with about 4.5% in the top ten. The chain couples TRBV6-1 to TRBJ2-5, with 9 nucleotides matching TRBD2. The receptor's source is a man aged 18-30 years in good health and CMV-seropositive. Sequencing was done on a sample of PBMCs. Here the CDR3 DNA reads TGTGCCAGCAGTGAAGTGTGGCGGGGGGGCAAAGAGACCCAGTACTTC. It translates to CASSEVWRGGKETQYF.